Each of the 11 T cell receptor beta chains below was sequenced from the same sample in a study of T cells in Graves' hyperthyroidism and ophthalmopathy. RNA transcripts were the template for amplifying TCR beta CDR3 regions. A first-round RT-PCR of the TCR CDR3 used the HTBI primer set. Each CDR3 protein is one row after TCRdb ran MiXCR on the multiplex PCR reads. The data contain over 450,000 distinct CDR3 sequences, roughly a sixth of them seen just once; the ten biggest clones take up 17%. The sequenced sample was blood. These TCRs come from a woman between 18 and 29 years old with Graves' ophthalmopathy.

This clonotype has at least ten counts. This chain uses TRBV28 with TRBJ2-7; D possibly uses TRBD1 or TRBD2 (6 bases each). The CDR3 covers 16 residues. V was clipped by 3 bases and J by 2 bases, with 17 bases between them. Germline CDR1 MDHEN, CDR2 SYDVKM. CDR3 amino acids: CASSFRLRGQTYEQYF. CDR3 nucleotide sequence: TGTGCCAGCAGTTTTAGGCTTCGGGGGCAAACCTACGAGCAGTACTTC.

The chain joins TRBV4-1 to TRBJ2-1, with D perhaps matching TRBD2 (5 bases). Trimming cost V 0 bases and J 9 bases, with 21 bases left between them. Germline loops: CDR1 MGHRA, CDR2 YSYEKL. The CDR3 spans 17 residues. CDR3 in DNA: TGCGCCAGCAGCCAAGAGGACCCTAGCATGGTCTCGGTTGAGCAGTTCTTC. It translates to CASSQEDPSMVSVEQFF.

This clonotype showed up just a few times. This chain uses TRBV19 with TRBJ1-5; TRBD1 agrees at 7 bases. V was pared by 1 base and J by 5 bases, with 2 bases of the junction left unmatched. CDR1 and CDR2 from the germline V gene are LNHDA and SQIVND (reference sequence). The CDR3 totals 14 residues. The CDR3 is CASSIGQGHQPQHF. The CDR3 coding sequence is TGTGCCAGTAGTATAGGACAGGGACATCAGCCCCAGCATTTT. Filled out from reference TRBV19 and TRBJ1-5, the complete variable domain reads DGGITQSPKYLFRKEGQNVTLSCEQNLNHDAMYWYRQDPGQGLRLIYYSQIVNDFQKGDIAEGYSVSREKKESFPLTVTSAQKNPTAFYLCASSIGQGHQPQHFGDGTRLSIL.

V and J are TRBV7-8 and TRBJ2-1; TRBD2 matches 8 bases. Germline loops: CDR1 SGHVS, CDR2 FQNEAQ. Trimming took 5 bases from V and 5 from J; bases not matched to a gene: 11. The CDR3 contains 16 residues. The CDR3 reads CASSPGTRNVHNEQFF. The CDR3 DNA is TGTGCCAGCAGCCCAGGGACTAGAAATGTCCACAATGAGCAGTTCTTC.

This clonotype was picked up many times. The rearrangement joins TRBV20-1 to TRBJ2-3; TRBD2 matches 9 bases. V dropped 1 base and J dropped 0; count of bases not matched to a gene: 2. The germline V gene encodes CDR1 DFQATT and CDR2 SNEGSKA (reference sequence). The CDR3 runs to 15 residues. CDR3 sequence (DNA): TGCAGTGCTAGAGGACTAGCGGAGAGCACAGATACGCAGTATTTT. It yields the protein CSARGLAESTDTQYF.

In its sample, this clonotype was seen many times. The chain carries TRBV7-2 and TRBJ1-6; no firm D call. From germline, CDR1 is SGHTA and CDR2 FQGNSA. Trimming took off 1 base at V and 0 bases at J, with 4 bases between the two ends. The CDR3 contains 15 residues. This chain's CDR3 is CASSLGSSYNSPLHF. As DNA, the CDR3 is TGTGCCAGCAGCTTAGGAAGCTCCTATAATTCACCCCTCCACTTT.

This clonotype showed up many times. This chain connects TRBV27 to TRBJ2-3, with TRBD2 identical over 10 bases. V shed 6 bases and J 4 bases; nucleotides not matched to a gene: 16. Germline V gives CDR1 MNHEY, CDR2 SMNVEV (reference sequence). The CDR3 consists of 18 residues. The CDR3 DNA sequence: TGTGCCAGCAGCACTAGGGTAGCGGGAGGCTTTATTTCAGATACGCAGTATTTT. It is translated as CASSTRVAGGFISDTQYF.

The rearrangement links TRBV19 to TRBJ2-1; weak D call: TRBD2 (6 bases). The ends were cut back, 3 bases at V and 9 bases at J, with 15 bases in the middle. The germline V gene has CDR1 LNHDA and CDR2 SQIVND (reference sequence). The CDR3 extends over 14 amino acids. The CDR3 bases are TGTGCCAGTAGTATCAAGCAAGCCGGGGGTGAGCAGTTCTTC. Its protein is CASSIKQAGGEQFF.

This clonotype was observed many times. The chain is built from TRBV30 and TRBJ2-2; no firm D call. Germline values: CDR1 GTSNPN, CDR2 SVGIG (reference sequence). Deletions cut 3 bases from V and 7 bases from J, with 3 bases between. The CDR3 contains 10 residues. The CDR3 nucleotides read TGTGCCTGGAGGAACGGGGAGCTGTTTTTT. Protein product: CAWRNGELFF.

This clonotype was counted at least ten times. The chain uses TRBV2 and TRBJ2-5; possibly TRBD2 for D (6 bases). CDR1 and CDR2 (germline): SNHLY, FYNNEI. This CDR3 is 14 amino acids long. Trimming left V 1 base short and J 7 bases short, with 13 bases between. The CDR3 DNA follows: TGTGCCAGCAGTGAAGGTCGCGGGGTGGCGACCCAGTACTTC. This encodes CASSEGRGVATQYF.

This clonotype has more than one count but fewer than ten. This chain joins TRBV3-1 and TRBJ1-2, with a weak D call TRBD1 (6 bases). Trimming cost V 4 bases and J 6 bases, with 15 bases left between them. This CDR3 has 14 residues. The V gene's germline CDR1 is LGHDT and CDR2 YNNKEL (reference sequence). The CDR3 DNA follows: TGTGCCAGCAGCCCAGGGGTTATTGAGCATGGCTACACCTTC. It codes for CASSPGVIEHGYTF.